This entry lists 17 T cell receptor beta chains sequenced from one sample in a study of blood T cells in healthy people across ages. It was with a sample-barcoded 5' primer and a J-beta primer mix that a second PCR of about 7 to 12 cycles was run. Each CDR3 protein is one row after TCRdb ran MiXCR on the 5' RACE reads. This repertoire shows about 640,000 distinct CDR3 sequences, roughly three fifths found once; its top ten account for over 30%. The sequencing sample was made of blood. Source of these receptors: a man aged 60-69 years in good health.

V and J are TRBV12-3 or TRBV12-4 and TRBJ1-5; D uncertain. V was shortened by 6 bases and J by 7 bases, with 16 bases between the two germline ends. CDR3 length: 14 residues. This CDR3 is CASSLSSSGQPQHF. CDR3 nucleotides: TGTGCCAGCAGCCTCAGTAGTTCGGGGCAGCCCCAGCATTTT.

The chain combines TRBV10-3 with TRBJ2-7; possibly TRBD1 for D (6 bases). The CDR3 is 13 amino acids. Germline V lookup: CDR1 ENHRY, CDR2 SYGVKD. Trimming removed 6 bases at V and 2 bases at J, with 11 bases between. The CDR3, as DNA: TGTGCCATCAGCCCAGGGGAACCCTACGAGCAGTACTTC. It translates to CAISPGEPYEQYF.

This rearrangement joins TRBV10-3 to TRBJ2-1; 8 nucleotides match TRBD1. J was trimmed by 10 bases and V by 6 bases; bases with no gene match: 11. Germline values: CDR1 ENHRY, CDR2 SYGVKD. The CDR3 has 14 residues. The CDR3 is CAISSSGTGYEQFF. The CDR3 nucleotides are TGTGCCATCAGCTCCTCCGGGACAGGTTACGAGCAGTTCTTC.

This clonotype occurred a few times. The gene calls are TRBV20-1 and TRBJ2-1, with a weak D call TRBD2 (5 bases). Trimming took off 5 bases at V and 7 bases at J, with 18 bases between the two ends. The germline CDR1 and CDR2 sequences are DFQATT and SNEGSKA (reference sequence). The CDR3 runs 14 residues. The CDR3 DNA follows: TGCAGTGCTGCCAGCCGGGGATGGCGGAATGAGCAGTTCTTC. The encoded protein is CSAASRGWRNEQFF.

In regard to this clonotype: The junction departs from germline at one end; a sequencing error may be responsible. The DNA of the CDR3 is TGCAGCGTTCTCAGCGGGGGGAACAATGAGCGGTTCTTC. Amino acids: CSVLSGGNNERFF. V and J are TRBV29-1 and TRBJ2-1; 9 bases map to TRBD2. The CDR3 is 13 residues long. The germline V gene has CDR1 SQVTM and CDR2 ANQGSEA.

This chain uses TRBV7-9 with TRBJ2-5; D uncertain. Germline V CDR1 and CDR2: SEHNR, FQNEAQ (reference sequence). CDR3 length: 14 amino acids. V was shortened by 5 bases and J by 1 base, with 11 bases between the two germline ends. This chain's CDR3 is CASSPNTVQETQYF. The DNA of the CDR3 is TGTGCCAGCAGCCCGAACACCGTCCAAGAGACCCAGTACTTC.

This clonotype was found a few times. The genes are TRBV6-1 and TRBJ2-7, with TRBD2 as a possible D gene (7 bases). The germline V and J ends were trimmed by 3 bases and 2 bases, with 14 bases remaining between them. Germline CDR1 MNHNS, CDR2 SASEGT. This CDR3 region has 15 residues. The CDR3 coding sequence is TGTGCCAGCAGTGAGGAGGGGGGGGCCCCCTACGAGCAGTACTTC. Its translation: CASSEEGGAPYEQYF.

CDR3 sequence: CASSPGQGAQYGYTF. The CDR3 bases are TGCGCCAGCAGCCCAGGACAGGGGGCCCAGTATGGCTACACCTTC. The chain recombines TRBV4-1 with TRBJ1-2, with 11 bases fitting TRBD1. V lost 4 bases to trimming and J lost 5 bases; unmatched junction nucleotides: 6. Looked up from germline, CDR1 is MGHRA and CDR2 is YSYEKL. The length of the CDR3 is 15 residues.

The gene calls are TRBV12-3 or TRBV12-4 and TRBJ2-6; possibly TRBD2 for D (5 bases). The CDR3 has 16 amino acids. Trimming stripped 1 base from V and 2 bases from J, with 9 bases between. The CDR3 loop reads CASSLDSGAGANVLTF. The CDR3 DNA sequence: TGTGCCAGCAGTTTAGATTCCGGGGCTGGGGCCAACGTCCTGACTTTC.

The chain carries TRBV5-1 and TRBJ2-3; tentatively, D is TRBD2 (6 bases). CDR1 and CDR2 from the germline V gene are SGHRS and YFSETQ. This CDR3 region has 14 residues. V lost 4 bases and J lost 5, with 14 bases in between. CDR3 sequence: CASSRGLRIDTQYF. The CDR3 coding sequence is TGCGCCAGCAGCAGGGGACTTAGAATAGATACGCAGTATTTT.

The chain is built from TRBV20-1 and TRBJ2-7, with 11 bases lining up with TRBD2. The CDR3 has 18 amino acids. Germline CDR1 DFQATT, CDR2 SNEGSKA (reference sequence). The V and J ends lost 1 base and 1 base, in that order; junction bases with no gene match: 12. Written as DNA, the CDR3 is TGCAGTGCTAGAGCTTCTGGACTAGCGGGTTTAGGGTCCTACGAGCAGTACTTC. It specifies CSARASGLAGLGSYEQYF.

This clonotype was detected ten times or more. This chain uses TRBV21-1 with TRBJ2-1; TRBD2, the D gene given by the table, was not confirmed from the DNA. TRBV21-1 is reported as a pseudogene. This CDR3 spans 15 amino acids. CDR3 loop: CASSRPTTRDNEQFF. The CDR3 DNA reads TGTGCCAGCAGCAGACCGACGACTAGAGATAATGAGCAGTTCTTC.

The chain combines TRBV3-1 with TRBJ1-4, with 11 bases identical to TRBD1. The CDR3 sequence is 14 residues long. Germline V CDR1 and CDR2: LGHDT, YNNKEL (reference sequence). J lost 10 bases, V lost 7 bases, and 8 bases had no gene match. CDR3 bases: TGTGCCAGCACCGGGACAGGGGGGAGCGGAAAACTGTTTTTT. Its protein product is CASTGTGGSGKLFF.

This clonotype was counted only a few times. J is TRBJ1-2 and V is TRBV5-1; D is uncertain. CDR1 SGHRS and CDR2 YFSETQ come from the germline V gene. The V end was cut by 0 bases, the J end by 1 base, with 7 bases between. The CDR3 runs to 14 residues. This CDR3 is CASSLDIFNYGYTF. For the CDR3, the DNA is TGCGCCAGCAGCTTGGACATCTTTAACTATGGCTACACCTTC.

This clonotype was detected only a few times. This rearrangement joins TRBV4-1 to TRBJ2-7; D tentatively reads TRBD1 or TRBD2 (5 bases each). V was pared by 1 base and J by 2 bases, with 12 bases between. CDR3 length: 15 amino acids. Looked up from germline, CDR1 is MGHRA and CDR2 is YSYEKL. The CDR3 spells CASSQASGSPYEQYF. For the CDR3, the DNA is TGCGCCAGCAGCCAAGCGTCAGGGAGTCCCTACGAGCAGTACTTC.

This chain links TRBV29-1 with TRBJ2-4; D gene uncertain. The CDR3 is made up of 13 amino acids. With 4 bases removed from V and 5 bases from J, the gap between germline ends came to 12 bases. Germline V gene sequence: CDR1 SQVTM, CDR2 ANQGSEA. CDR3 DNA sequence: TGCAGCGTTGGAGGTAATAATGAAAACATTCAGTACTTC. Translated, it gives CSVGGNNENIQYF.

This clonotype has just one count. This sequence joins TRBV18 and TRBJ2-7; D might be TRBD1 (5 bases). The ends were cut back, 3 bases at V and 5 bases at J, with 14 bases in the middle. Germline CDR1 and CDR2: KGHSH and LQKENI. The CDR3 contains 14 residues. DNA for the CDR3: TGTGCCAGCTCACCCGGCAGGGAAGGCGACGAGCAGTACTTC. Translation gives CASSPGREGDEQYF.